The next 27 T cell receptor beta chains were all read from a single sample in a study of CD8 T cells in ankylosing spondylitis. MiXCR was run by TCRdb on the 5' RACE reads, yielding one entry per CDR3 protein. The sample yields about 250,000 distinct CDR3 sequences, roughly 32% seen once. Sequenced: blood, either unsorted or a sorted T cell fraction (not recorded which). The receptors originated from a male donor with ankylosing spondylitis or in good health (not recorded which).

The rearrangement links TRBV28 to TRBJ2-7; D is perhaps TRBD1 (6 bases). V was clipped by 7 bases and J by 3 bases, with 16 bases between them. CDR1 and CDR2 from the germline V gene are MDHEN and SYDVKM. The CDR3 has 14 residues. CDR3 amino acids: CASIPQGQNYEQYF. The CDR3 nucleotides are TGTGCCAGCATTCCCCAGGGACAAAACTACGAGCAGTACTTC.

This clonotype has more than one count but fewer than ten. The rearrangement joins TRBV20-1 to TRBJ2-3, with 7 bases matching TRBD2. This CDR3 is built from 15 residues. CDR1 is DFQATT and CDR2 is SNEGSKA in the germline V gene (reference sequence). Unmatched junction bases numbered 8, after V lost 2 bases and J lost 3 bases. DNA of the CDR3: TGCAGTGCTAGACTAGCGGTTTTGCGGACAGATACGCAGTATTTT. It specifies CSARLAVLRTDTQYF.

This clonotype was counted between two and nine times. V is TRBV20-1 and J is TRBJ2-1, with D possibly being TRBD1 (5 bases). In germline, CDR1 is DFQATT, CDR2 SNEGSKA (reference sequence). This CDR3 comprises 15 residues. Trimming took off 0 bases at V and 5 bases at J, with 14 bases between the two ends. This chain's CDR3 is CSARDLWGSHNEQFF. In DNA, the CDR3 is TGCAGTGCTAGAGATCTCTGGGGCAGTCACAATGAGCAGTTCTTC.

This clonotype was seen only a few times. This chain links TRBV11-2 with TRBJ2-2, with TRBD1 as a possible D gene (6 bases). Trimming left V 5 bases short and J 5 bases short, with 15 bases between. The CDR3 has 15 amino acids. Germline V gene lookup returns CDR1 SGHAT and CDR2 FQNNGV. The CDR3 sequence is CASSVGQLITGELFF. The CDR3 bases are TGTGCCAGCAGCGTAGGACAGTTAATAACCGGGGAGCTGTTTTTT.

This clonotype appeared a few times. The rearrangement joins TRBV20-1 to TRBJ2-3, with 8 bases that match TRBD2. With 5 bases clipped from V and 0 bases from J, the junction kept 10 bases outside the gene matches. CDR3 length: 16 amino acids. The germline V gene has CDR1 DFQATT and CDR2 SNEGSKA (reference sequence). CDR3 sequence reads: CSARGLAGHSTDTQYF. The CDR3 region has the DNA TGCAGTGCTCGGGGGTTAGCGGGACACAGCACAGATACGCAGTATTTT.

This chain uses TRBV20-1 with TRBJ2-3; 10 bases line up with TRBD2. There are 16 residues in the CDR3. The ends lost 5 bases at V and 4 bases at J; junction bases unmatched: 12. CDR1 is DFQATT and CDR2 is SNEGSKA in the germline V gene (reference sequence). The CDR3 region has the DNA TGCAGTGCTCCACGGCGAGCTAGCGGGGGTTCAGATACGCAGTATTTT. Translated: CSAPRRASGGSDTQYF.

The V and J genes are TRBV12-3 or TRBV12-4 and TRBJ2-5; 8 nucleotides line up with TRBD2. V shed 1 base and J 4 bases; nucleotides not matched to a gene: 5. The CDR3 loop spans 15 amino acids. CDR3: CASSLGRGGLETQYF. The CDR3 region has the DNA TGTGCCAGCAGTTTAGGTCGGGGGGGGTTAGAGACCCAGTACTTC.

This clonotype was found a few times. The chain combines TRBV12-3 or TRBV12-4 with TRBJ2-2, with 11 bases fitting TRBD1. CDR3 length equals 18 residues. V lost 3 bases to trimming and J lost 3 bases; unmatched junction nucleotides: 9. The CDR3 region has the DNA TGTGCCAGCAGTTTCCCCCCGGACAGGGGGCGCGACACCGGGGAGCTGTTTTTT. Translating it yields CASSFPPDRGRDTGELFF.

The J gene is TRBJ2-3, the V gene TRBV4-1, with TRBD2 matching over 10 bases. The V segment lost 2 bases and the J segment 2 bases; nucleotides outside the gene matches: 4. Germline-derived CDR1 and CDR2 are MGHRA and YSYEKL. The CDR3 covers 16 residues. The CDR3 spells CASSQFSGGTTDTQYF. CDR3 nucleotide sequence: TGCGCCAGCAGCCAATTTAGCGGGGGGACCACAGATACGCAGTATTTT.

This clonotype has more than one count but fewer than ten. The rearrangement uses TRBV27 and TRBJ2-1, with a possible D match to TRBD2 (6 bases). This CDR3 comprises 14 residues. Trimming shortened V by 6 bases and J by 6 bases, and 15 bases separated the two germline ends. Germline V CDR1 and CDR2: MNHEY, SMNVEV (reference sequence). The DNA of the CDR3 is TGTGCCAGCAGGGGGGGTTATCGGTCCAATGAGCAGTTCTTC. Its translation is CASRGGYRSNEQFF.

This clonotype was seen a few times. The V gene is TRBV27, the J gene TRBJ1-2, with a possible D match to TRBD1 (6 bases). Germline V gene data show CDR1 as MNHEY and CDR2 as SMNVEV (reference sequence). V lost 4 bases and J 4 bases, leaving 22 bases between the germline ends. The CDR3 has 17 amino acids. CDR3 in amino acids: CASSSEGGFGGRYGYTF. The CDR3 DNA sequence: TGTGCCAGCAGTTCCGAGGGGGGGTTCGGAGGTCGCTATGGCTACACCTTC.

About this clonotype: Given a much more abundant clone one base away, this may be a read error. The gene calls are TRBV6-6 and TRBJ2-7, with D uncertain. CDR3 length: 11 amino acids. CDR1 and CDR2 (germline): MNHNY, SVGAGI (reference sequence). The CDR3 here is CARSYGYEQYF. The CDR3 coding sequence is TGTGCCCGCAGTTACGGTTACGAGCAGTACTTC.

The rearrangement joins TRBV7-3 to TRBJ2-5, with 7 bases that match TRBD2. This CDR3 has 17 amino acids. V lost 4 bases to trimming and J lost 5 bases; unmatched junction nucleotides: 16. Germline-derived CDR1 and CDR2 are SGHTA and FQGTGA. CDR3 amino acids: CASSSGPRGTIGETQYF. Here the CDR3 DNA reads TGTGCCAGCAGCTCAGGCCCGCGGGGGACGATTGGGGAGACCCAGTACTTC.

The DNA for the CDR3 is TGCGCCAGCAGCTTGGCAGCGGGGGACGGCACAGATACGCAGTATTTT. It is translated as CASSLAAGDGTDTQYF. This rearrangement joins TRBV5-1 to TRBJ2-3; 8 nucleotides agree with TRBD2. Germline V gene sequence: CDR1 SGHRS, CDR2 YFSETQ. V lost 0 bases, J lost 1 base, and 4 bases stayed unmatched. The CDR3 is 16 amino acids. Full variable domain (remainder filled in from reference TRBV5-1 and TRBJ2-3): KAGVTQTPRYLIKTRGQQVTLSCSPISGHRSVSWYQQTPGQGLQFLFEYFSETQRNKGNFPGRFSGRQFSNSRSEMNVSTLELGDSALYLCASSLAAGDGTDTQYFGPGTRLTVL.

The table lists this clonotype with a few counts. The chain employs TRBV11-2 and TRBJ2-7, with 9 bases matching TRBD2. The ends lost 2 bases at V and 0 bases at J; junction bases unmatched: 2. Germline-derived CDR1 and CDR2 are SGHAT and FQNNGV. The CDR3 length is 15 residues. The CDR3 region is CASSLLAGISYEQYF. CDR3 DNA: TGTGCCAGCAGCTTACTAGCGGGGATCTCCTACGAGCAGTACTTC.

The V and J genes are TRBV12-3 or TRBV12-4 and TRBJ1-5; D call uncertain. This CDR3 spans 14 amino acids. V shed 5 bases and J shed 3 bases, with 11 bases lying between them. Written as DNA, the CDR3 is TGTGCCAGCAGTACCACCAGAGACAATCAGCCCCAGCATTTT. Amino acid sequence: CASSTTRDNQPQHF.

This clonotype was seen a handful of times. DNA for the CDR3: TGTGCCAGCAGACGGGACAGGGTTGTCCACAATGAGCAGTTCTTC. Protein sequence: CASRRDRVVHNEQFF. J is TRBJ2-1 and V is TRBV12-3 or TRBV12-4; 9 nucleotides match TRBD1. This CDR3 is 15 amino acids long. The V gene end was trimmed by 6 bases and the J gene end by 5 bases; junction bases not matched to a gene: 8.

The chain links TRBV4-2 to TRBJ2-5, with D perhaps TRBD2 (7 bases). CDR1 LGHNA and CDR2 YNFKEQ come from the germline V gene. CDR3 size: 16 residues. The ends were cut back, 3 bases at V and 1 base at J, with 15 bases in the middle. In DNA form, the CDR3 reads TGTGCCAGCAGCCAGTCCGCGGGGGCCTCCCAAGAGACCCAGTACTTC. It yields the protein CASSQSAGASQETQYF.

The CDR3 bases are TGTGCCAGCCGGAGGGAGGGGGCCTACGAGCAGTACTTC. It is translated as CASRREGAYEQYF. The genes are TRBV3-1 and TRBJ2-7; D is perhaps TRBD2 (7 bases). The CDR3 contains 13 residues. The V end lost 8 bases, the J end lost 2 bases, and 13 bases lay between the germline ends. Germline V gene data show CDR1 as LGHDT and CDR2 as YNNKEL (reference sequence).

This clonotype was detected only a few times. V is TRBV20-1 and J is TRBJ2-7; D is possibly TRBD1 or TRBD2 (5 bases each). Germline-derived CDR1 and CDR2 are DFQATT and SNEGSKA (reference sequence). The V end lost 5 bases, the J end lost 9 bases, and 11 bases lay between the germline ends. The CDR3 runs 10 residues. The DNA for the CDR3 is TGCAGTGCTCTACAGGACTTGCAGTACTTC. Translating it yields CSALQDLQYF.

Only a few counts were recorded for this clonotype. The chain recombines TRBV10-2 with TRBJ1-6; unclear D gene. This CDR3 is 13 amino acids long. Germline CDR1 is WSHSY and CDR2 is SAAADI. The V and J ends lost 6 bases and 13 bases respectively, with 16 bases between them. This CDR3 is CASRPGSQSPLHF. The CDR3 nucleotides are TGCGCCAGCAGGCCTGGGTCCCAGTCCCCCCTCCACTTT.

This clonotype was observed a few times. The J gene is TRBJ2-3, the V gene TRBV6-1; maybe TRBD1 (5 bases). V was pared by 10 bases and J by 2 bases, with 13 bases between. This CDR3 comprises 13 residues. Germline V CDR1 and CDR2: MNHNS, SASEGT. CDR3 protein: CATTPGNTDTQYF. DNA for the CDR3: TGTGCCACCACTCCAGGGAACACAGATACGCAGTATTTT.

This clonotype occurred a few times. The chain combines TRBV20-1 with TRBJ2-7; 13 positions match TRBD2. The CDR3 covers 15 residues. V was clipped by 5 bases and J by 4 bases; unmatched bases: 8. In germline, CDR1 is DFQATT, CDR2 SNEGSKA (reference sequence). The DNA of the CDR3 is TGCAGTGCTCAACCCGGGACTAGCGGGACGTACGAGCAGTACTTC. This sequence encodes CSAQPGTSGTYEQYF.

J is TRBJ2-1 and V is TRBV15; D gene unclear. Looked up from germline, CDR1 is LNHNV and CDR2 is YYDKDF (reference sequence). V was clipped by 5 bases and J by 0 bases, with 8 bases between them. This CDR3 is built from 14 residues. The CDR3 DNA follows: TGTGCCACCAGCCGCACTCGCTCCTACAATGAGCAGTTCTTC. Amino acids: CATSRTRSYNEQFF. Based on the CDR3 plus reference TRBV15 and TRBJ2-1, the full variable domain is DAMVIQNPRYQVTQFGKPVTLSCSQTLNHNVMYWYQQKSSQAPKLLFHYYDKDFNNEADTPDNFQSRRPNTSFCFLDIRSPGLGDTAMYLCATSRTRSYNEQFFGPGTRLTVL.

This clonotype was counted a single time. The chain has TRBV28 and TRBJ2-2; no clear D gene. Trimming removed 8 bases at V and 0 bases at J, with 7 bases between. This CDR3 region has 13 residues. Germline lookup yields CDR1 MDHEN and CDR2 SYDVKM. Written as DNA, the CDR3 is TGTGCCAGCCCGAACTCGAACACCGGGGAGCTGTTTTTT. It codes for CASPNSNTGELFF. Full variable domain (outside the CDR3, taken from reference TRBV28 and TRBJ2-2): DVKVTQSSRYLVKRTGEKVFLECVQDMDHENMFWYRQDPGLGLRLIYFSYDVKMKEKGDIPEGYSVSREKKERFSLILESASTNQTSMYLCASPNSNTGELFFGEGSRLTVL.

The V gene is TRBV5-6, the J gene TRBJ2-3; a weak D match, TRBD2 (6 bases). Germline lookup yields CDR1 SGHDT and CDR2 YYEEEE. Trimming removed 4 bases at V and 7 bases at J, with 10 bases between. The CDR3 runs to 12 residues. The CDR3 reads CASSLGGYTQYF. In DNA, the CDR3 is TGTGCCAGCAGCCTGGGGGGATATACGCAGTATTTT.

Written as DNA, the CDR3 is TGCGCCAGCAGCCAGGGGCCTTTAGCGGGGGTTGAGCAGTTCTTC. It encodes CASSQGPLAGVEQFF. The chain carries TRBV4-1 and TRBJ2-1; TRBD2 agrees at 9 bases. Germline-derived CDR1 and CDR2 are MGHRA and YSYEKL. The CDR3 extends over 15 amino acids. J was trimmed by 9 bases and V by 3 bases; bases with no gene match: 9.